The 20 T cell receptor beta chains in this list originate from one sample, sequenced in a study of T cell repertoires in cytomegalovirus infection. TCRdb re-called the reads through MiXCR, storing one row per CDR3 protein. The table shows 65,000 to 85,000 distinct CDR3 sequences, with around 28% occurring only once. No antigen is known for these receptors. Here the sequenced sample was CD8+ T cells from cultured PBMCs, taken from culture after CMV antigen stimulation. The receptors stem from a human donor in good health (CMV status not recorded). Some clones in this sample may be carry-over from other donors' samples.

The chain is built from TRBV27 and TRBJ2-1; TRBD2 matches at 10 bases. Germline trimming cut 3 bases from V and 6 bases from J; bases unmatched to any gene: 5. The CDR3 length is 15 residues. Germline assignment: CDR1 MNHEY and CDR2 SMNVEV (reference sequence). The CDR3 coding sequence is TGTGCCAGCAGTTTGTCAGCGGGAGGGCCCAATGAGCAGTTCTTC. Translated: CASSLSAGGPNEQFF.

This clonotype has a count of ten or more. The V call is TRBV7-2, the J call TRBJ1-1; maybe TRBD1 (6 bases). This CDR3 spans 15 amino acids. Germline V gives CDR1 SGHTA, CDR2 FQGNSA. V lost 5 bases, J lost 5 bases, and 18 bases lay in between. The CDR3 here is CASSHKATGTTEAFF. Written as DNA, the CDR3 is TGTGCCAGCAGCCACAAAGCCACAGGGACGACTGAAGCTTTCTTT.

This clonotype was observed a handful of times. The CDR3 spells CSASGSGRGANVLTF. The CDR3 DNA reads TGCAGTGCTAGCGGGAGTGGTCGTGGGGCCAACGTCCTGACTTTC. The chain couples TRBV20-1 to TRBJ2-6, with D perhaps matching TRBD2 (6 bases). Germline CDR1 and CDR2: DFQATT and SNEGSKA (reference sequence). This CDR3 spans 15 amino acids. V was shortened by 3 bases and J by 3 bases, with 12 bases between the two germline ends.

This chain links TRBV6-2 or TRBV6-3 with TRBJ1-2, with a weak D call TRBD1 (5 bases). This CDR3 spans 11 amino acids. Trimming shortened V by 5 bases and J by 6 bases, and 7 bases separated the two germline ends. Germline CDR1 MNHEY, CDR2 SVGEGT. The CDR3 DNA sequence: TGTGCCAGCAGTAGGGGCGATGGCTACACCTTC. As protein: CASSRGDGYTF.

This clonotype occurred once. This sequence joins TRBV27 and TRBJ1-5; possibly TRBD1 for D (5 bases). CDR1 is MNHEY, CDR2 SMNVEV, per germline (reference sequence). V was clipped by 3 bases and J by 7 bases, with 10 bases between them. The CDR3 runs 13 residues. The CDR3 loop reads CASSFSGTQPQHF. CDR3 nucleotides: TGTGCCAGCAGTTTCTCCGGGACGCAGCCCCAGCATTTT.

At least ten counts were recorded for this clonotype. Germline and junction disagree at one end, which may indicate a read error. The chain links TRBV4-3 to TRBJ2-7; D perhaps matches TRBD1 (6 bases). CDR3 length: 14 amino acids. The V gene's germline CDR1 is LGHNA and CDR2 YSLEER. CDR3 in amino acids: CASSLGTGPYEQYF. CDR3 bases: TGTGCCAGCAGCTTAGGAACAGGGCCCTACGAGCAGTACTTC.

V gene TRBV9 combines with J gene TRBJ2-5; maybe TRBD2 (7 bases). Trimming cost V 0 bases and J 2 bases, with 8 bases left between them. The CDR3 length is 14 residues. The germline V gene encodes CDR1 SGDLS and CDR2 YYNGEE. The CDR3 sequence is CASSVEGGQETQYF. The CDR3 region has the DNA TGTGCCAGCAGCGTAGAGGGGGGGCAAGAGACCCAGTACTTC. The variable domain in full, completed from reference TRBV9 and TRBJ2-5, reads DSGVTQTPKHLITATGQRVTLRCSPRSGDLSVYWYQQSLDQGLQFLIQYYNGEERAKGNILERFSAQQFPDLHSELNLSSLELGDSALYFCASSVEGGQETQYFGPGTRLLVL.

The sample holds a few counts of this clonotype. The CDR3 loop reads CASSAPQSLAAQYF. CDR3 in DNA: TGTGCCAGCAGCGCACCACAGTCCCTCGCAGCCCAGTACTTC. V is TRBV7-9 and J is TRBJ2-5, with D unresolved. Germline CDR1 SEHNR, CDR2 FQNEAQ (reference sequence). V was pared by 5 bases and J by 9 bases, with 19 bases between. The CDR3 is 14 amino acids.

This clonotype was seen more than once but under ten times. The chain is built from TRBV27 and TRBJ1-5; TRBD1 agrees at 9 bases. Germline V lookup: CDR1 MNHEY, CDR2 SMNVEV (reference sequence). J gave up 0 bases and V 4 bases, and 4 bases lay outside the gene matches. The CDR3 loop spans 16 amino acids. The CDR3 region has the DNA TGTGCCAGCAGTTCCGGACAGGGGTATAGCAATCAGCCCCAGCATTTT. Protein sequence: CASSSGQGYSNQPQHF.

This clonotype was seen a handful of times. V is TRBV9 and J is TRBJ1-1, with D possibly matching TRBD1 (5 bases). The CDR3 is 17 amino acids. V was trimmed by 0 bases and J by 0 bases, leaving 15 bases between them. The germline gives CDR1 SGDLS, CDR2 YYNGEE. CDR3 bases: TGTGCCAGCAGCGTAGGATGGAAGGGGCCCATGAACACTGAAGCTTTCTTT. Translated, it gives CASSVGWKGPMNTEAFF.

This clonotype was recorded a few times. This chain links TRBV11-2 with TRBJ1-2; 9 nucleotides match TRBD1. V lost 2 bases, J lost 3 bases, and 1 base stayed unmatched. This CDR3 has 14 amino acids. Germline CDR1 and CDR2: SGHAT and FQNNGV. The CDR3 DNA sequence: TGTGCCAGCAGCTTATGGGACAGGGACTATGGCTACACCTTC. Translated, it gives CASSLWDRDYGYTF. The full variable domain, rest sourced from reference TRBV11-2 and TRBJ1-2, is EAGVAQSPRYKIIEKRQSVAFWCNPISGHATLYWYQQILGQGPKLLIQFQNNGVVDDSQLPKDRFSAERLKGVDSTLKIQPAKLEDSAVYLCASSLWDRDYGYTFGSGTRLTVV.

This clonotype was seen ten or more times. J is TRBJ2-2 and V is TRBV7-9; a weak D match, TRBD1 (5 bases). The V gene's germline CDR1 is SEHNR and CDR2 FQNEAQ (reference sequence). Trimming took 4 bases from V and 6 from J, leaving 15 bases between them. This CDR3 region has 15 residues. The CDR3 region is CASSWPDTGSGELFF. CDR3 DNA sequence: TGTGCCAGCAGCTGGCCGGACACCGGTTCCGGGGAGCTGTTTTTT.

This clonotype was seen many times. The genes are TRBV19 and TRBJ1-2; a weak D match, TRBD1 (5 bases). CDR1 LNHDA and CDR2 SQIVND come from the germline V gene (reference sequence). V was pared by 3 bases and J by 5 bases, with 16 bases between. The CDR3 extends over 15 amino acids. CDR3 protein: CASSMPTVARYGYTF. The CDR3 DNA reads TGTGCCAGTAGTATGCCGACAGTGGCGCGGTATGGCTACACCTTC.

This clonotype was counted only a few times. The CDR3: CASSLDGAHNEQFF. CDR3 in DNA: TGTGCCAGCAGCTTAGACGGGGCCCACAATGAGCAGTTCTTC. The chain has TRBV7-2 and TRBJ2-1; possibly TRBD1 or TRBD2 for D (5 bases each). In germline, CDR1 is SGHTA, CDR2 FQGNSA. V lost 1 base to trimming and J lost 5 bases, with 9 bases between them. This CDR3 has 14 residues.

The chain links TRBV11-2 to TRBJ2-5, with 7 nucleotides matching TRBD2. Germline CDR1 reads SGHAT; CDR2 reads FQNNGV. This CDR3 has 13 amino acids. V gave up 1 base and J gave up 5 bases; unmatched junction bases: 1. CDR3 region: CASSLGGGETQYF. In DNA form, the CDR3 reads TGTGCCAGCAGCTTAGGGGGGGGGGAGACCCAGTACTTC.

This clonotype was recorded a few times. V and J are TRBV11-2 and TRBJ2-7; weak D call: TRBD2 (6 bases). This CDR3 has 15 amino acids. Trimming removed 1 base from V and 6 bases from J, with 16 bases in between. Germline CDR1 is SGHAT and CDR2 is FQNNGV. For the CDR3, the DNA is TGTGCCAGCAGCTTAGGGGGACTGGTGGTGGGCGAGCAGTACTTC. Translation gives CASSLGGLVVGEQYF.

This clonotype was seen ten or more times. The genes are TRBV12-3 or TRBV12-4 and TRBJ1-2, with a possible D match to TRBD1 (6 bases). V lost 6 bases and J lost 4, with 18 bases in between. CDR3 length: 15 amino acids. Written as DNA, the CDR3 is TGTGCCAGCAGCCCCACCGGACAGATGAGCTATGGCTACACCTTC. Protein: CASSPTGQMSYGYTF.

This clonotype is medium-sized. For the CDR3, the DNA is TGTGCCAGCAGCTCATTAGAAGCGGGTTTCCGGAATGAAAAACTGTTTTTT. Translation gives CASSSLEAGFRNEKLFF. This sequence joins TRBV7-2 and TRBJ1-4; D unresolved. Germline V gene sequence: CDR1 SGHTA, CDR2 FQGNSA. Between the trimmed V and J ends, which lost 4 bases and 5 bases, there was a span of 20 bases. The CDR3 extends over 17 amino acids.

This clonotype has a handful of counts. The chain combines TRBV4-3 with TRBJ2-7; D not resolved. Trimming pared 0 bases from V and 6 bases from J, leaving 21 bases between. Germline V gene data show CDR1 as LGHNA and CDR2 as YSLEER. The CDR3 length is 17 residues. The CDR3 loop is CASSQDFPRPPMGEQYF. CDR3 sequence (DNA): TGCGCCAGCAGCCAAGACTTTCCCAGGCCCCCCATGGGCGAGCAGTACTTC.

This chain connects TRBV27 to TRBJ2-2; D uncertain. CDR1 and CDR2 from the germline V gene are MNHEY and SMNVEV (reference sequence). The CDR3 is 15 amino acids. With 2 bases removed from V and 0 bases from J, the gap between germline ends came to 7 bases. CDR3 DNA: TGTGCCAGCAGTTTAAACAGCCCGAACACCGGGGAGCTGTTTTTT. It codes for CASSLNSPNTGELFF.